The clone carrying this T cell receptor beta chain appeared a few times. Its antigen remains unidentified. This entry comes from a study of T cell repertoires in cytomegalovirus infection. Study-level information: Well-studied HLA-B-restricted epitopes and recently identified HLA-C-restricted epitopes of CMV were both used in the study. Carrying CMV and the relevant HLA type showed in public TCR beta signatures.

The CDR3 is made up of 16 amino acids. V was cut by 1 base and J by 3 bases, with 15 bases left in between. Notes on the study in general: In two of eight donors, the top clonotype was HLA-C-restricted CMV-specific. CMV carriers having the relevant HLA were flagged by cumulative public TCR beta family frequency.

TCRdb reprocessed the reads via MiXCR and lists one record per CDR3 protein. This table holds 450,000 to 600,000 distinct CDR3 sequences, roughly 43% found once. This TCR derives from a human donor in good health (CMV status not recorded). Some clones in this sample may be carry-over from other donors' samples. Sequencing was performed on cultured PBMCs, taken from culture after CMV antigen stimulation. The chain combines TRBV12-3 or TRBV12-4 with TRBJ1-2; TRBD1 might be the D (5 bases). CDR3 sequence reads: CASSLERWGRDYGYTF. As DNA, the CDR3 is TGTGCCAGCAGTTTAGAGAGATGGGGCCGAGACTATGGCTACACCTTC.